This TCR beta chain derives from a study of control samples from healthy donors and cancer patients. The germline V gene has CDR1 SNHLY and CDR2 FYNNEI. The CDR3 is made up of 15 amino acids. V was pared by 3 bases and J by 0 bases, with 8 bases between. The table came from immunoSEQ multiplex PCR; TCRdb's copy has only in-frame clones and leaves some out. The sample data list around 190,000 clones. This receptor was identified in a woman in her 30s in good health. This sequence joins TRBV2 and TRBJ2-2; D remains unclear. Input material: blood. CDR3 bases: TGTGCCAGCAGTGATACCCCGGCGAACACCGGGGAGCTGTTTTTT. Translating it yields CASSDTPANTGELFF.